This T cell receptor (beta chain) is drawn from a study of shared clonotypes between healthy human individuals. Here immunoSEQ multiplex PCR was the method, and the copy in TCRdb shows in-frame clones only, minus some. Altogether approximately 1,500,000 clones are present, roughly 95% being singletons, with the ten largest covering about 1.2%. The CDR3 has 15 residues. The germline V and J ends were trimmed by 7 bases and 1 base, with 15 bases remaining between them. The V gene's germline CDR1 is MNHEY and CDR2 SVGAGI. The V gene is TRBV6-5, the J gene TRBJ2-3; D may be TRBD1 or TRBD2 (7 bases each). The sequenced material came from naive CD4+ T cells sorted from blood. Noted subset: CD45RA+ positively selected. This clonotype was obtained from a young man in good health. The CDR3 is CASTQGGVRTDTQYF. For the CDR3, the DNA is TGTGCCAGCACGCAGGGGGGGGTTCGCACAGATACGCAGTATTTT.